This T cell receptor (beta chain) comes out of a study of CD8 T cells in Susac syndrome. General study points: Clonal expansion was not seen in any Susac syndrome CD4+ T cell repertoire. That the number of individuals in its TCR sequencing and HLA analysis was relatively small was acknowledged by the study.

The table lists this clonotype with a count of one. The antigen is unknown. TCR beta was sequenced from blood CD8+ and CD4+ T cells. V was trimmed by 1 base and J by 2 bases, leaving 8 bases between them. Germline V gives CDR1 GTSNPN, CDR2 SVGIG (reference sequence). This CDR3 has 13 amino acids. Reverse transcription of 0.5 to 1 ug RNA was carried out with random hexamers. A multiplex approach, immunoSEQ multiplex PCR, amplified TCR beta CDR3 across 54 Vbeta and 13 Jbeta. TCRdb re-derived calls from the immunoSEQ multiplex PCR reads in MiXCR, one entry per CDR3 protein. The table has around 170,000 distinct CDR3 sequences, 94% seen once.

Sequencing used CD4+ T cells from PBMCs. The source is a human donor with Susac syndrome. The chain links TRBV30 to TRBJ1-1, with D unclear. The CDR3: CAWSDRSNTEAFF. CDR3 DNA sequence: TGTGCCTGGAGTGACAGATCTAACACTGAAGCTTTCTTT.